A single sample is the source of the 15 T cell receptor beta chains below, sequenced in a study of control samples from healthy donors and cancer patients. Repertoires were generated with immunoSEQ multiplex PCR, while TCRdb's copy carries only in-frame clones and drops some. The sample shows fewer than 200,000 clones, approximately 94% of them seen only once. Sequencing used blood. All receptors derive from a man aged 25-45 years in good health.

This clone was observed a handful of times. This rearrangement joins TRBV5-1 to TRBJ1-1; 7 bases fit TRBD1. Per germline, CDR1 SGHRS and CDR2 YFSETQ. The CDR3 contains 17 residues. The V and J ends lost 0 bases and 1 base, in that order; junction bases with no gene match: 9. CDR3 sequence reads: CASSLGPTGQRNTEAFF. DNA for the CDR3: TGCGCCAGCAGCTTGGGCCCGACGGGACAGAGGAACACTGAAGCTTTCTTT. Together with reference TRBV5-1 and TRBJ1-1, the CDR3 gives the full variable domain: KAGVTQTPRYLIKTRGQQVTLSCSPISGHRSVSWYQQTPGQGLQFLFEYFSETQRNKGNFPGRFSGRQFSNSRSEMNVSTLELGDSALYLCASSLGPTGQRNTEAFFGQGTRLTVV.

As regards this clone: This sample includes further DNA sequences coding for the same CDR3. The V gene is TRBV27, the J gene TRBJ2-1; TRBD2 is a possible D gene (5 bases). The CDR3 runs 14 residues. Trimming shortened V by 2 bases and J by 0 bases, and 5 bases separated the two germline ends. CDR1 and CDR2 from the germline V gene are MNHEY and SMNVEV (reference sequence). The CDR3 coding sequence is TGTGCCAGCAGTTTAGCGGGCTCCTACAATGAGCAGTTCTTC. It yields the protein CASSLAGSYNEQFF.

On this clone: Distinct nucleotide sequences in the sample also encode this CDR3. The chain recombines TRBV9 with TRBJ2-1; D is possibly TRBD1 (5 bases). CDR1 is SGDLS and CDR2 is YYNGEE in the germline V gene. The length of the CDR3 is 13 residues. V was cut by 4 bases and J by 1 base, with 6 bases left in between. CDR3 protein: CASSPGSYNEQFF. In nucleotides, the CDR3 is TGTGCCAGCAGCCCAGGGTCCTACAATGAGCAGTTCTTC. Variable domain in full (rest from reference TRBV9 and TRBJ2-1): DSGVTQTPKHLITATGQRVTLRCSPRSGDLSVYWYQQSLDQGLQFLIQYYNGEERAKGNILERFSAQQFPDLHSELNLSSLELGDSALYFCASSPGSYNEQFFGPGTRLTVL.

CDR3 coding DNA: TGTGCCAGCAGCTCGCGACTAGCGGGAGTATTCGGGGAGCTGTTTTTT. Translating it yields CASSSRLAGVFGELFF. V gene TRBV5-6 combines with J gene TRBJ2-2, with 12 bases matching TRBD2. The germline gives CDR1 SGHDT, CDR2 YYEEEE. After removal of 3 bases from V and 7 bases from J, the junction contained 7 bases not matched to a gene. The CDR3 sequence is 16 residues long.

The V gene is TRBV28, the J gene TRBJ1-5; no definite D call. Germline CDR1 MDHEN, CDR2 SYDVKM. This CDR3 spans 13 amino acids. V lost 3 bases to trimming and J lost 2 bases, with 5 bases between them. The CDR3 coding sequence is TGTGCCAGCAGTTTCCCTGGCAATCAGCCCCAGCATTTT. Amino acids: CASSFPGNQPQHF.

This sequence joins TRBV5-1 and TRBJ2-2, with 11 nucleotides matching TRBD1. The CDR3 totals 20 residues. Germline V gene lookup returns CDR1 SGHRS and CDR2 YFSETQ. J gave up 4 bases and V 1 base, and 15 bases lay outside the gene matches. CDR3 bases: TGCGCCAGCAGCTTGAGATCGCTTGGGACAGGGGGAAGAAGCACCGGGGAGCTGTTTTTT. Protein product: CASSLRSLGTGGRSTGELFF.

The chain links TRBV7-2 to TRBJ1-5; tentatively, D is TRBD1 (5 bases). The ends were cut back, 0 bases at V and 4 bases at J, with 10 bases in the middle. Germline V lookup: CDR1 SGHTA, CDR2 FQGNSA. The CDR3 length is 15 residues. CDR3 in DNA: TGTGCCAGCAGCTTAGCGTGGAGGGGAAATCAGCCCCAGCATTTT. Translated, it gives CASSLAWRGNQPQHF. Drawing the rest from reference TRBV7-2 and TRBJ1-5, the complete variable domain is GAGVSQSPSNKVTEKGKDVELRCDPISGHTALYWYRQSLGQGLEFLIYFQGNSAPDKSGLPSDRFSAERTGGSVSTLTIQRTQQEDSAVYLCASSLAWRGNQPQHFGDGTRLSIL.

The chain carries TRBV10-3 and TRBJ1-1, with 9 bases aligning to TRBD1. The CDR3 extends over 14 amino acids. The ends lost 10 bases at V and 2 bases at J; junction bases unmatched: 8. Per the germline V gene, CDR1 is ENHRY and CDR2 is SYGVKD. The CDR3 sequence is CATWDRADNTEAFF. The CDR3 DNA follows: TGTGCCACCTGGGACAGGGCGGATAACACTGAAGCTTTCTTT.

The chain links TRBV29-1 to TRBJ1-1; 9 nucleotides align to TRBD1. This CDR3 is 14 amino acids long. With V trimmed by 6 bases and J by 0 bases, 5 bases remained unmatched. Germline V gene data show CDR1 as SQVTM and CDR2 as ANQGSEA. CDR3 DNA sequence: TGCAGCGTATATGACAGGGGGATGAACACTGAAGCTTTCTTT. It is translated as CSVYDRGMNTEAFF.

The chain has TRBV6-6 and TRBJ2-3; 9 bases agree with TRBD2. With 4 bases clipped from V and 5 bases from J, the junction kept 7 bases outside the gene matches. Germline values: CDR1 MNHNY, CDR2 SVGAGI (reference sequence). This CDR3 spans 15 amino acids. CDR3 sequence reads: CASSSKRGAGDTQYF. CDR3 bases: TGTGCCAGCAGTTCTAAGCGGGGGGCTGGAGATACGCAGTATTTT.

This clone was recorded a few times. This chain connects TRBV4-1 to TRBJ1-5, with 7 positions matching TRBD1. The CDR3 totals 18 residues. V lost 1 base to trimming and J lost 1 base; unmatched junction nucleotides: 10. The germline V gene has CDR1 MGHRA and CDR2 YSYEKL. CDR3 bases: TGCGCCAGCAGCCAAGCTACCTCCGGGACAGCAAGCAATCAGCCCCAGCATTTT. This translates into CASSQATSGTASNQPQHF.

This chain connects TRBV11-1 to TRBJ2-5, with D hard to call. With 8 bases removed from V and 3 bases from J, the gap between germline ends came to 16 bases. CDR1 is SGHAT and CDR2 is FQDESV in the germline V gene (reference sequence). There are 14 residues in the CDR3. The chain's CDR3 is CASGPRRVEETQYF. CDR3 sequence (DNA): TGTGCCAGCGGCCCCCGACGGGTAGAAGAGACCCAGTACTTC.

The J gene is TRBJ2-7, the V gene TRBV30; D is unclear. The V gene's germline CDR1 is GTSNPN and CDR2 SVGIG (reference sequence). This CDR3 contains 13 residues. V dropped 5 bases and J dropped 3 bases, with 14 bases sitting between them. In DNA form, the CDR3 reads TGTGCCTGGTCGCCTGGCAGTTTCTACGAGCAGTACTTC. Residues: CAWSPGSFYEQYF.

The gene calls are TRBV7-6 and TRBJ2-7, with 8 bases lining up with TRBD2. The CDR3 runs 14 residues. CDR1 is SGHVS, CDR2 FNYEAQ, per germline. V was pared by 0 bases and J by 5 bases, with 3 bases of the junction left unmatched. This chain's CDR3 is CASSLAGGADEQYF. The DNA of the CDR3 is TGTGCCAGCAGCTTAGCCGGGGGGGCTGACGAGCAGTACTTC.

J is TRBJ1-5 and V is TRBV7-9; 9 nucleotides agree with TRBD1. CDR1 and CDR2 (germline): SEHNR, FQNEAQ (reference sequence). The V gene end was trimmed by 7 bases and the J gene end by 6 bases; junction bases not matched to a gene: 4. CDR3 length equals 13 residues. In DNA, the CDR3 is TGTGCCAGCACTACAGGGGGCCTTCAGCCCCAGCATTTT. It encodes CASTTGGLQPQHF.